Each of the 29 T cell receptor beta chains below was sequenced from the same sample in a study of naive and memory T cell subsets. Two oligonucleotides, mixed equimolar, formed the beta constant-region primer covering TRBC1 and TRBC2. TCRdb fed the UMI-ligation and nested PCR reads into MiXCR, producing one record per CDR3 protein. The repertoire holds tens of thousands of distinct CDR3 sequences, with about 12% as singletons. The sequenced sample was central memory CD4+ T cells from blood. The receptors were sampled from a human donor in good health.

This clonotype was seen repeatedly, ten times or more. V gene TRBV7-8 combines with J gene TRBJ2-7; D is unclear. This CDR3 spans 13 amino acids. V lost 2 bases, J lost 2 bases, and 7 bases lay in between. Per germline, CDR1 SGHVS and CDR2 FQNEAQ. The CDR3 DNA is TGTGCCAGCAGCTTATCCAGAACCTACGAGCAGTACTTC. This codes for CASSLSRTYEQYF.

V gene TRBV12-3 or TRBV12-4 combines with J gene TRBJ1-2, with a possible D match to TRBD1 (5 bases). This CDR3 region has 15 residues. V was clipped by 6 bases and J by 4 bases, with 18 bases between them. The CDR3 coding sequence is TGTGCCAGCAGATTCTCTACAGGACACTTCTATGGCTACACCTTC. It codes for CASRFSTGHFYGYTF.

This clonotype was detected many times. The rearrangement joins TRBV3-1 to TRBJ2-3; D perhaps matches TRBD2 (5 bases). This CDR3 contains 16 residues. V was clipped by 0 bases and J by 2 bases, with 12 bases between them. Germline loops: CDR1 LGHDT, CDR2 YNNKEL (reference sequence). CDR3 amino acids: CASSQDSYGDTDTQYF. In nucleotides, the CDR3 is TGTGCCAGCAGCCAAGATTCGTACGGGGACACAGATACGCAGTATTTT.

In its sample, this clonotype was seen many times. The chain uses TRBV29-1 and TRBJ1-4; 9 bases line up with TRBD1. This CDR3 region has 13 residues. Germline CDR1 SQVTM, CDR2 ANQGSEA. V trimming: 5 bases; J trimming: 7 bases; junction bases outside the gene matches: 5. CDR3 in DNA: TGCAGCGTTACGGGACAGGGTTCTGAAAAACTGTTTTTT. It yields the protein CSVTGQGSEKLFF. The whole variable domain, filled in from reference TRBV29-1 and TRBJ1-4, reads SAVISQKPSRDICQRGTSLTIQCQVDSQVTMMFWYRQQPGQSLTLIATANQGSEATYESGFVIDKFPISRPNLTFSTLTVSNMSPEDSSIYLCSVTGQGSEKLFFGSGTQLSVL.

This clonotype came up many times. The V and J genes are TRBV3-1 and TRBJ2-7, with TRBD1 as a possible D gene (5 bases). The germline V gene has CDR1 LGHDT and CDR2 YNNKEL (reference sequence). Trimming stripped 5 bases from V and 3 bases from J, with 14 bases between. This CDR3 comprises 14 residues. The DNA for the CDR3 is TGTGCCAGCAGCGAAGGCGCAGGGATCTACGAGCAGTACTTC. Its translation is CASSEGAGIYEQYF.

This clonotype has only a few counts. The V and J genes are TRBV30 and TRBJ2-5; 8 positions agree with TRBD1. Germline assignment: CDR1 GTSNPN and CDR2 SVGIG (reference sequence). V gave up 1 base and J gave up 2 bases; unmatched junction bases: 9. This CDR3 has 16 residues. The CDR3 loop is CAWSAGWTGSQETQYF. The DNA of the CDR3 is TGTGCCTGGAGTGCCGGATGGACAGGGAGTCAAGAGACCCAGTACTTC.

This clonotype appeared a few times. The gene calls are TRBV30 and TRBJ1-3; D is unclear. Per germline, CDR1 GTSNPN and CDR2 SVGIG (reference sequence). The CDR3 has 15 residues. V was clipped by 5 bases and J by 2 bases, with 16 bases between them. CDR3 region: CAWGLTGRPGNTIYF. In DNA, the CDR3 is TGTGCCTGGGGTCTAACGGGCAGGCCTGGAAACACCATATATTTT.

This rearrangement joins TRBV7-2 to TRBJ2-6; 8 nucleotides agree with TRBD1. V gave up 2 bases and J gave up 2 bases; unmatched junction bases: 11. The CDR3 runs to 19 residues. CDR1 and CDR2 from the germline V gene are SGHTA and FQGNSA. The CDR3 DNA reads as TGTGCCAGCAGCTTAAGACAGGGGATATGGGGTACTGGGGCCAACGTCCTGACTTTC. Protein sequence: CASSLRQGIWGTGANVLTF.

This clonotype was seen at least ten times. The chain is built from TRBV7-6 and TRBJ2-1; maybe TRBD1 (5 bases). CDR1 and CDR2 from the germline V gene are SGHVS and FNYEAQ. The germline V and J ends were trimmed by 5 bases and 4 bases, with 9 bases remaining between them. The CDR3 extends over 13 amino acids. The CDR3 bases are TGTGCCAGCAGCGCCAAGGGGTACAATGAGCAGTTCTTC. Protein: CASSAKGYNEQFF. The full variable domain, rest sourced from reference TRBV7-6 and TRBJ2-1, is GAGVSQSPRYKVTKRGQDVALRCDPISGHVSLYWYRQALGQGPEFLTYFNYEAQQDKSGLPNDRFSAERPEGSISTLTIQRTEQRDSAMYRCASSAKGYNEQFFGPGTRLTVL.

V gene TRBV29-1 combines with J gene TRBJ2-4; 7 bases map to TRBD1. V gave up 4 bases and J gave up 6 bases; unmatched junction bases: 6. The germline CDR1 and CDR2 sequences are SQVTM and ANQGSEA. This CDR3 spans 13 amino acids. In DNA, the CDR3 is TGCAGCGTTGGCAGGGGGTCAGGAAACATTCAGTACTTC. Translated: CSVGRGSGNIQYF.

The CDR3 loop is CASSLVRGGAKNTGELFF. The CDR3 coding sequence is TGTGCCAGCAGCTTAGTGAGAGGTGGGGCGAAGAACACCGGGGAGCTGTTTTTT. The chain links TRBV7-6 to TRBJ2-2, with D possibly being TRBD1 (5 bases). Trimming stripped 1 base from V and 1 base from J, with 16 bases between. The CDR3 is 18 amino acids. Germline loops: CDR1 SGHVS, CDR2 FNYEAQ. Looking up the rest from reference TRBV7-6 and TRBJ2-2 gives the full variable domain: GAGVSQSPRYKVTKRGQDVALRCDPISGHVSLYWYRQALGQGPEFLTYFNYEAQQDKSGLPNDRFSAERPEGSISTLTIQRTEQRDSAMYRCASSLVRGGAKNTGELFFGEGSRLTVL.

This clonotype was seen only a few times. The J gene is TRBJ2-1, the V gene TRBV19; 14 bases line up with TRBD2. Germline CDR1 is LNHDA and CDR2 is SQIVND (reference sequence). V lost 6 bases and J lost 6; bases outside the gene matches: 7. The CDR3 has 16 residues. The CDR3 DNA sequence: TGTGCCAGTAGGACGACTAGCGGGAGGGCTTCCAATGAGCAGTTCTTC. Translated, it gives CASRTTSGRASNEQFF.

The chain recombines TRBV27 with TRBJ2-2, with 11 bases identical to TRBD2. V was clipped by 3 bases and J by 6 bases; unmatched bases: 3. The CDR3 spans 15 residues. Germline V gene sequence: CDR1 MNHEY, CDR2 SMNVEV (reference sequence). The CDR3 here is CASSFLAGGSGELFF. The CDR3 bases are TGTGCCAGCAGTTTCCTAGCGGGAGGATCCGGGGAGCTGTTTTTT.

Comments on this clonotype: Because it lacks the conserved phenylalanine or tryptophan at the end, this CDR3 is likely a read error. In nucleotides, the CDR3 is TGTGCCACCAGTGAAGAGAAACTAGAGGCAGATACGCAGTATCTT. Translation gives CATSEEKLEADTQYL. The chain couples TRBV24-1 to TRBJ2-3; D is possibly TRBD2 (5 bases). The germline V gene encodes CDR1 KGHDR and CDR2 SFDVKD. Trimming took 4 bases from V and 4 from J, leaving 14 bases between them. The CDR3 consists of 15 residues.

This clonotype occurred a few times. The chain joins TRBV6-5 to TRBJ2-7, with a weak D call TRBD1 (6 bases). Germline V gene sequence: CDR1 MNHEY, CDR2 SVGAGI. The ends were cut back, 7 bases at V and 2 bases at J, with 15 bases in the middle. This CDR3 has 14 residues. DNA for the CDR3: TGTGCCAGCACTCCGGACAGAGCGACCTACGAGCAGTACTTC. Translating gives CASTPDRATYEQYF.

The chain combines TRBV29-1 with TRBJ1-1; D is unclear. The germline V gene encodes CDR1 SQVTM and CDR2 ANQGSEA. The CDR3 has 12 residues. V lost 6 bases to trimming and J lost 0 bases, with 8 bases between them. CDR3 region: CSVISVNTEAFF. CDR3 coding DNA: TGCAGCGTGATTTCAGTGAACACTGAAGCTTTCTTT.

The V and J genes are TRBV10-3 and TRBJ2-5, with 12 nucleotides matching TRBD1. J gave up 5 bases and V 4 bases, and 2 bases lay outside the gene matches. Germline CDR1 reads ENHRY; CDR2 reads SYGVKD. This CDR3 has 14 amino acids. CDR3 amino acids: CAISAGTGGETQYF. The CDR3 DNA is TGTGCCATCAGTGCTGGGACAGGGGGCGAGACCCAGTACTTC.

The chain employs TRBV28 and TRBJ1-5, with unresolved D. The CDR3 is 13 residues long. Germline loops: CDR1 MDHEN, CDR2 SYDVKM. V was trimmed by 3 bases and J by 5 bases, leaving 8 bases between them. CDR3 amino acids: CASSLNRDQPQHF. The CDR3 coding sequence is TGTGCCAGCAGTTTGAATCGGGATCAGCCCCAGCATTTT.

This clonotype was counted a few times. Written as DNA, the CDR3 is TGTGCCTGGAGTGTAGGTCCGGGGTACTACGAGCAGTACTTC. Translation: CAWSVGPGYYEQYF. The chain couples TRBV30 to TRBJ2-7; perhaps TRBD2 as D (5 bases). Deletions cut 0 bases from V and 3 bases from J, with 12 bases between. CDR1 and CDR2 from the germline V gene are GTSNPN and SVGIG (reference sequence). CDR3 length: 14 residues. Full variable domain (remainder filled in from reference TRBV30 and TRBJ2-7): SQTIHQWPATLVQPVGSPLSLECTVEGTSNPNLYWYRQAAGRGLQLLFYSVGIGQISSEVPQNLSASRPQDRQFILSSKKLLLSDSGFYLCAWSVGPGYYEQYFGPGTRLTVT.

This clonotype has ten or more counts. The chain recombines TRBV29-1 with TRBJ2-3, with a tentative D call TRBD2 (7 bases). Germline V gene sequence: CDR1 SQVTM, CDR2 ANQGSEA. V was shortened by 3 bases and J by 1 base, with 17 bases between the two germline ends. The CDR3 covers 16 residues. CDR3 protein: CSVEGGARQGTDTQYF. The CDR3, as DNA: TGCAGCGTTGAGGGAGGGGCCCGACAGGGCACAGATACGCAGTATTTT.

This clonotype was observed many times. This sequence joins TRBV7-7 and TRBJ2-5; D possibly matches TRBD1 or TRBD2 (7 bases each). Germline CDR1 is SSHAT and CDR2 is FNYEAQ (reference sequence). V lost 2 bases, J lost 4 bases, and 17 bases lay in between. The CDR3 sequence is 16 residues long. The CDR3 loop is CASSLSSRGGRETQYF. The CDR3, as DNA: TGTGCCAGCAGCTTATCTTCCAGGGGGGGCAGAGAGACCCAGTACTTC.

This clonotype was seen only a few times. For the CDR3, the DNA is TGTGCCAGCAGCAGTAGAAGGACCGGGGGAAACATTCAGTACTTC. This gives the protein CASSSRRTGGNIQYF. The chain carries TRBV5-5 and TRBJ2-4, with D perhaps matching TRBD2 (6 bases). The CDR3 loop spans 15 amino acids. The germline CDR1 and CDR2 sequences are SGHKS and YYEKEE (reference sequence). V was cut by 4 bases and J by 6 bases, with 17 bases left in between.

The chain is built from TRBV24-1 and TRBJ2-3; D ambiguous. The germline V gene encodes CDR1 KGHDR and CDR2 SFDVKD. The V end lost 7 bases, the J end lost 3 bases, and 13 bases lay between the germline ends. This CDR3 is 14 amino acids long. The CDR3 here is CATRTSWGTDTQYF. DNA for the CDR3: TGTGCCACCAGAACATCTTGGGGAACAGATACGCAGTATTTT.

This clonotype was seen a few times. The chain employs TRBV24-1 and TRBJ2-5, with D perhaps matching TRBD1 (6 bases). Trimming took off 5 bases at V and 3 bases at J, with 12 bases between the two ends. Germline V lookup: CDR1 KGHDR, CDR2 SFDVKD. The CDR3 is 14 residues long. In nucleotides, the CDR3 is TGTGCCACCAGTGGTTCGGCAGGGGAAGAGACCCAGTACTTC. Its protein is CATSGSAGEETQYF.

This chain uses TRBV29-1 with TRBJ2-7, with a tentative D call TRBD1 (5 bases). The CDR3 length is 14 residues. The germline V gene encodes CDR1 SQVTM and CDR2 ANQGSEA. The V and J ends lost 0 bases and 2 bases respectively, with 11 bases between them. In DNA form, the CDR3 reads TGCAGCGTTGAAGATCCTCAGGGTGCCTACGAGCAGTACTTC. Translating gives CSVEDPQGAYEQYF.

This clonotype occurred many times. The chain carries TRBV27 and TRBJ2-7; no clear D. The V gene's germline CDR1 is MNHEY and CDR2 SMNVEV (reference sequence). The CDR3 extends over 14 amino acids. The V end lost 5 bases, the J end lost 5 bases, and 16 bases lay between the germline ends. The CDR3 protein is CASSPGRWIHEQYF. The CDR3 DNA is TGTGCCAGCAGTCCCGGACGGTGGATCCACGAGCAGTACTTC.

This clonotype appeared many times. This chain joins TRBV5-4 and TRBJ2-1, with 10 bases aligning to TRBD2. V gave up 3 bases and J gave up 7 bases; unmatched junction bases: 7. The CDR3 is 15 residues long. Looked up from germline, CDR1 is SGHNT and CDR2 is YYREEE (reference sequence). The CDR3 bases are TGTGCCAGCAGCTCCAAAGGTAGCGGGAGGAATGAGCAGTTCTTC. Residues: CASSSKGSGRNEQFF.

This clonotype has a handful of counts. This chain links TRBV5-4 with TRBJ1-2, with a weak D call TRBD1 (5 bases). This CDR3 is built from 16 residues. Germline loops: CDR1 SGHNT, CDR2 YYREEE (reference sequence). Trimming cost V 7 bases and J 7 bases, with 26 bases left between them. The CDR3 DNA follows: TGTGCCAGCGCTTCGGTAGCAGGGTTGAGGTTGGGTGGCTACACCTTC. Its protein is CASASVAGLRLGGYTF.

This clonotype was counted ten times or more. The chain joins TRBV20-1 to TRBJ1-4; possible D gene TRBD1, 6 bases. Trimming left V 5 bases short and J 5 bases short, with 9 bases between. The CDR3 is made up of 12 amino acids. Germline assignment: CDR1 DFQATT and CDR2 SNEGSKA (reference sequence). CDR3 amino acids: CSAQGQNEKLFF. In nucleotides, the CDR3 is TGCAGTGCTCAAGGACAGAATGAAAAACTGTTTTTT.